This T cell receptor (beta chain) was identified in a study of blood T cell repertoires in COVID-19. Study details: Samples of COVID-19 (acute and convalescent) were obtained from the United States, Italy and Spain. PBMCs, B-cell-depleted T cells, or T cells provided the cDNA or gDNA that made up the material.

This CDR3 spans 14 amino acids. The V gene's germline CDR1 is SGHNT and CDR2 YYREEE (reference sequence). Trimming took 2 bases from V and 2 from J; bases not matched to a gene: 3. Per the original data handling: Reference gene primers were amplified, and this amplification served to estimate nucleated cell counts. Sequenced by immunoSEQ multiplex PCR; TCRdb stores in-frame clones only, minus some. V and J calls plus clone size are reproduced from that table; the DNA served to infer D and trimming. The profile shows 290,000 or so clones, 75% to 90% of them singletons. The source of this sequence is a man aged 18 to 29 with active or convalescent COVID-19. The rearrangement uses TRBV5-4 and TRBJ2-5, with 7 bases matching TRBD1. The specimen sequenced was peripheral blood. The CDR3 bases are TGTGCCAGCAGCTTAGGGGGCCCACAAGAGACCCAGTACTTC. The encoded protein is CASSLGGPQETQYF. Using reference TRBV5-4 and TRBJ2-5 for the parts outside the CDR3, the full variable domain is ETGVTQSPTHLIKTRGQQVTLRCSSQSGHNTVSWYQQALGQGPQFIFQYYREEENGRGNFPPRFSGLQFPNYSSELNVNALELDDSALYLCASSLGGPQETQYFGPGTRLLVL.